This TCR beta chain was recorded in a study of blood T cells in healthy people across ages. The sample, approximately 10 milliliters of peripheral blood, was drawn from each donor. CDR3 size: 16 residues. The V segment lost 4 bases and the J segment 2 bases; nucleotides outside the gene matches: 5. Looked up from germline, CDR1 is SGHAT and CDR2 is FQNNGV. Primed by a sample-barcoded 5' primer and a J-beta primer mix, a second PCR proceeded for 7 to 11 cycles. Each CDR3 protein is one row after TCRdb ran MiXCR on the 5' RACE reads. There are approximately 800,000 distinct CDR3 sequences in the sample; roughly 50% occur only once, and roughly 37% lies in the top ten.

The receptor was derived from a man aged 80 or over in good health. The chain combines TRBV11-2 with TRBJ2-7, with 13 bases identical to TRBD2. Sequenced material: blood. The CDR3 here is CASSYPGLAGTYEQYF. The CDR3 DNA follows: TGTGCCAGCAGCTATCCGGGACTAGCGGGAACCTACGAGCAGTACTTC.